One sample yielded the 13 T cell receptor beta chains listed below, sequenced in a study of blood T cell repertoires in COVID-19. The repertoire was sequenced with immunoSEQ multiplex PCR; TCRdb's copy has only in-frame clones and lacks some. The sample has 350,000 to 500,000 clones, 70% to 90% seen once. Sequenced: PBMCs or T cells enriched from blood (not recorded which). All receptors derive from a woman aged 18-30 years who had been exposed to COVID-19.

V usage is TRBV15 and J usage is TRBJ2-1; the match to TRBD2 covers 9 bases. V dropped 0 bases and J dropped 3; count of bases not matched to a gene: 6. The CDR3 spans 17 residues. From germline, CDR1 is LNHNV and CDR2 YYDKDF (reference sequence). This chain's CDR3 is CATSRDGGSGSYNEQFF. The DNA of the CDR3 is TGTGCCACCAGCAGAGATGGGGGTAGCGGGAGCTACAATGAGCAGTTCTTC.

The chain is built from TRBV2 and TRBJ1-2; D possibly corresponds to TRBD1 (6 bases). Germline V gene sequence: CDR1 SNHLY, CDR2 FYNNEI. Deletions cut 6 bases from V and 0 bases from J, with 14 bases between. The CDR3 sequence is 15 residues long. CDR3 amino acids: CASSETGQTNYGYTF. The CDR3 nucleotides are TGTGCCAGCAGCGAGACAGGACAGACTAACTATGGCTACACCTTC.

The V and J genes are TRBV12-5 and TRBJ2-2, with 9 bases identical to TRBD2. The germline V gene encodes CDR1 LGHNT and CDR2 FRNRAP. Losses at the gene ends were 7 bases for V and 4 bases for J; bases not matched to a gene: 4. This CDR3 is 14 amino acids long. The CDR3 here is CASALAGPTGELFF. In nucleotides, the CDR3 is TGTGCTAGTGCCCTAGCGGGACCCACCGGGGAGCTGTTTTTT.

This chain links TRBV4-1 with TRBJ2-1; D gene uncertain. The CDR3 loop spans 13 amino acids. The germline V and J ends were trimmed by 4 bases and 9 bases, with 13 bases remaining between them. The germline gives CDR1 MGHRA, CDR2 YSYEKL. The CDR3 nucleotides read TGCGCCAGCAGCCTACTCGGGTTGGTTGAGCAGTTCTTC. Its translation: CASSLLGLVEQFF.

The rearrangement links TRBV6-5 to TRBJ2-7; 9 nucleotides line up with TRBD1. CDR1 and CDR2 from the germline V gene are MNHEY and SVGAGI. The CDR3 is 15 residues long. The J segment lost 3 bases and the V segment lost 4 bases, leaving 7 bases of the junction unmatched. DNA for the CDR3: TGTGCCAGCAGTTCAACCGGGACAGGGATCTACGAGCAGTACTTC. It translates to CASSSTGTGIYEQYF.

The chain carries TRBV7-8 and TRBJ1-4, with 12 bases aligning to TRBD1. CDR1 is SGHVS and CDR2 is FQNEAQ in the germline V gene. V was clipped by 7 bases and J by 8 bases; unmatched bases: 5. The CDR3 covers 14 residues. The CDR3 nucleotides read TGTGCCAGCAACACGGGACAGGGGGCAGAAAAACTGTTTTTT. It specifies CASNTGQGAEKLFF.

V gene TRBV29-1 combines with J gene TRBJ1-1, with no clear D. Per the germline V gene, CDR1 is SQVTM and CDR2 is ANQGSEA. The CDR3 runs to 14 residues. V gave up 5 bases and J gave up 5 bases, with 18 bases separating them. The CDR3 region is CSVSWEVVKTEAFF. The CDR3 DNA reads TGCAGCGTTTCTTGGGAGGTAGTTAAGACTGAAGCTTTCTTT.

V and J are TRBV29-1 and TRBJ2-7, with D perhaps TRBD1 (6 bases). The CDR3 loop spans 13 amino acids. Trimming pared 5 bases from V and 4 bases from J, leaving 15 bases between. In germline, CDR1 is SQVTM, CDR2 ANQGSEA. The CDR3 spells CSVSRGELYEQYF. CDR3 coding DNA: TGCAGCGTTTCCAGGGGTGAGCTGTACGAGCAGTACTTC.

The rearrangement uses TRBV4-1 and TRBJ2-5, with 11 bases that match TRBD2. Germline V gives CDR1 MGHRA, CDR2 YSYEKL. The CDR3 totals 17 residues. V was clipped by 5 bases and J by 1 base; unmatched bases: 9. CDR3 sequence: CASSSRYLAGGQETQYF. DNA of the CDR3: TGCGCCAGCAGCTCCAGGTATCTAGCGGGGGGCCAAGAGACCCAGTACTTC.

This chain links TRBV27 with TRBJ1-2, with 8 positions matching TRBD1. Losses at the gene ends were 2 bases for V and 4 bases for J; bases not matched to a gene: 12. The V gene's germline CDR1 is MNHEY and CDR2 SMNVEV (reference sequence). CDR3 length equals 17 residues. The CDR3 protein is CASSLSSDGQGPYGYTF. In DNA form, the CDR3 reads TGTGCCAGCAGTTTAAGTAGTGACGGACAGGGCCCCTATGGCTACACCTTC.

The chain recombines TRBV28 with TRBJ2-5; 8 bases align to TRBD2. Germline loops: CDR1 MDHEN, CDR2 SYDVKM. CDR3 length: 14 residues. Trimming at V came to 8 bases and at J to 4 bases, leaving 9 bases not matched to a gene. The CDR3 coding sequence is TGTGCCAGCGTTAGCGGGATCGGAGGAGAGACCCAGTACTTC. Translating gives CASVSGIGGETQYF.

This chain joins TRBV4-3 and TRBJ1-5, with D possibly matching TRBD1 (5 bases). CDR1 LGHNA and CDR2 YSLEER come from the germline V gene. The CDR3 sequence is 15 residues long. Trimming shortened V by 1 base and J by 7 bases, and 14 bases separated the two germline ends. DNA for the CDR3: TGCGCCAGCAGCCAAGTCCGGGGGTTGGGGCAGCCCCAGCATTTT. Encoded protein: CASSQVRGLGQPQHF.

This clone occurred once. The chain couples TRBV15 to TRBJ1-2; TRBD1 is a possible D gene (6 bases). This CDR3 contains 12 residues. CDR1 is LNHNV, CDR2 YYDKDF, per germline (reference sequence). Trimming took off 5 bases at V and 6 bases at J, with 10 bases between the two ends. The CDR3 nucleotides read TGTGCCACCAGCGAAGCAGGGGATGGCTACACCTTC. It encodes CATSEAGDGYTF.